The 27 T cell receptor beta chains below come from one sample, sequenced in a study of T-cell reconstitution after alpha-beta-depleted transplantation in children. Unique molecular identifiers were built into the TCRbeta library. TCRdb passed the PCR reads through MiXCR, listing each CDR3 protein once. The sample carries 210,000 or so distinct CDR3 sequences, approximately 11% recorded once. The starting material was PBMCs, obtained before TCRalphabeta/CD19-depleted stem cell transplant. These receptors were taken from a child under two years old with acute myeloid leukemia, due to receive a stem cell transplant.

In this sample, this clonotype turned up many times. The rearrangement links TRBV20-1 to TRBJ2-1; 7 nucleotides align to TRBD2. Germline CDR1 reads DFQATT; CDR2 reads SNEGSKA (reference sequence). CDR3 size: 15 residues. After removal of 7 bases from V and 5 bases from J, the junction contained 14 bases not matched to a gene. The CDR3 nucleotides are TGCAGTGTCAGAACCGCCGGGACTACCGACAATGAGCAGTTCTTC. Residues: CSVRTAGTTDNEQFF.

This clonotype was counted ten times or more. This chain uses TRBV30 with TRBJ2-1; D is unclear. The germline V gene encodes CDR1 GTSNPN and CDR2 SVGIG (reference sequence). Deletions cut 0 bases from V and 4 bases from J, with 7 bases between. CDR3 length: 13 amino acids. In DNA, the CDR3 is TGTGCCTGGAGTGTACACGGTTACAATGAGCAGTTCTTC. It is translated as CAWSVHGYNEQFF.

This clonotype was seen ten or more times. The CDR3 nucleotides are TGTGCCAGCAGTCCGACTAGCCTTAGCACCGGGGAGCTGTTTTTT. Protein: CASSPTSLSTGELFF. The V gene is TRBV28, the J gene TRBJ2-2; 7 bases agree with TRBD2. V shed 5 bases, J shed 4 bases, and the junction held 7 bases outside the gene matches. Germline V gene sequence: CDR1 MDHEN, CDR2 SYDVKM. The CDR3 is 15 residues long.

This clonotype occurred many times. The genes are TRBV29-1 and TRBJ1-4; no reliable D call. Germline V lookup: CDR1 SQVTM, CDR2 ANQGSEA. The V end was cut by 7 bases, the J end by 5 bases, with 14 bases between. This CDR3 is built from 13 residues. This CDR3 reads CSGLDGPNEKLFF. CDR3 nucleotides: TGCAGCGGATTGGACGGCCCAAATGAAAAACTGTTTTTT.

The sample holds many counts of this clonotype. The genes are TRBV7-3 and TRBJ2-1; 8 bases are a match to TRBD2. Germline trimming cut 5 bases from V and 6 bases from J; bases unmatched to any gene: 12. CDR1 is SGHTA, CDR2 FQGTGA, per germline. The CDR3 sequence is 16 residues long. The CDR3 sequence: CASSRGGLAGANEQFF. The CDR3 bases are TGTGCCAGCAGCCGGGGGGGCCTAGCGGGTGCCAATGAGCAGTTCTTC.

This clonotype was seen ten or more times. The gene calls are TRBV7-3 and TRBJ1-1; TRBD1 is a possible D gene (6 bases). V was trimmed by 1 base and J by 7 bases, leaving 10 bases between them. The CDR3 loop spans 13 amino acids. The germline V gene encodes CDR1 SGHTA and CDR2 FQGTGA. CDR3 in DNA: TGTGCCAGCAGCTTAAGCAAACAGGGTGAAGCTTTCTTT. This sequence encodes CASSLSKQGEAFF.

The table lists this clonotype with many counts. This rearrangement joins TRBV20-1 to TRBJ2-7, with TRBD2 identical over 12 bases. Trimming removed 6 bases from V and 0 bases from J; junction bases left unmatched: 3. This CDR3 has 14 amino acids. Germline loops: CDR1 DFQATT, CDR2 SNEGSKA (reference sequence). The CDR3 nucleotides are TGCAGTGCCCTAGCGGGAGGGAGCTCCTACGAGCAGTACTTC. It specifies CSALAGGSSYEQYF.

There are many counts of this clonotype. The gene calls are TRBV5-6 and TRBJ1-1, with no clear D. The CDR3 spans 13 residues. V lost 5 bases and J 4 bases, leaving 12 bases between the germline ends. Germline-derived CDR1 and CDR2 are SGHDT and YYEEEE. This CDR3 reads CASRWVLGTEAFF. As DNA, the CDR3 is TGTGCCAGCAGGTGGGTGCTAGGCACTGAAGCTTTCTTT.

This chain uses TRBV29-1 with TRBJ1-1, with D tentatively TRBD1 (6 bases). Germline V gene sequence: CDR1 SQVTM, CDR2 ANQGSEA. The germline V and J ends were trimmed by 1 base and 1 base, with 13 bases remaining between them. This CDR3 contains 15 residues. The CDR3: CSVEGPRGANTEAFF. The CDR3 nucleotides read TGCAGCGTTGAAGGACCCCGGGGGGCGAACACTGAAGCTTTCTTT.

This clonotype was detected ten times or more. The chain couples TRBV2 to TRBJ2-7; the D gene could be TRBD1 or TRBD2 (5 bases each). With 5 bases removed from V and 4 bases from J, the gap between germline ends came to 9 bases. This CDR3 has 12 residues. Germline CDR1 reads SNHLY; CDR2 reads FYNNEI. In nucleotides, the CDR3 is TGTGCCAGCAGTCCGGGGCAGTACGAGCAGTACTTC. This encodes CASSPGQYEQYF.

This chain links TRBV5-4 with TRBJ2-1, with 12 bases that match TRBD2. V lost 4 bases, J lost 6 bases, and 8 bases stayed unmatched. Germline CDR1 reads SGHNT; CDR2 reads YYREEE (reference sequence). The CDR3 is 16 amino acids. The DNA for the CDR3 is TGTGCCAGCAGCCAACTCGGACTAGCGGGGAGCAATGAGCAGTTCTTC. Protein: CASSQLGLAGSNEQFF.

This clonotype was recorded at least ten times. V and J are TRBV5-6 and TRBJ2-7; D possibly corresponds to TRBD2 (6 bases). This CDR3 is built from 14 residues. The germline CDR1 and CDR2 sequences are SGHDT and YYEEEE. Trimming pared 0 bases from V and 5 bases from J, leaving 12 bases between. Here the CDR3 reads CASSLGLELDEQYF. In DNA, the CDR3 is TGTGCCAGCAGCTTGGGACTAGAGCTCGACGAGCAGTACTTC.

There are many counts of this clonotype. CDR3 in amino acids: CASSVQDTNQPQHF. Written as DNA, the CDR3 is TGTGCCAGCAGTGTGCAGGATACCAATCAGCCCCAGCATTTT. J is TRBJ1-5 and V is TRBV12-3 or TRBV12-4; no reliable D call. The CDR3 loop spans 14 amino acids. V lost 5 bases and J lost 3, with 11 bases in between.

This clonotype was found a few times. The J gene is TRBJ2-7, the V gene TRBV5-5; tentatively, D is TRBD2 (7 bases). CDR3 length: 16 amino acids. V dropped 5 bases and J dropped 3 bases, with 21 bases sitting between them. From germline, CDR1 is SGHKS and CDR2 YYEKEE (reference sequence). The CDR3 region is CASSPRGTRDLYEQYF. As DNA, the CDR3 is TGTGCCAGCAGTCCGCGGGGGACAAGGGACCTCTACGAGCAGTACTTC.

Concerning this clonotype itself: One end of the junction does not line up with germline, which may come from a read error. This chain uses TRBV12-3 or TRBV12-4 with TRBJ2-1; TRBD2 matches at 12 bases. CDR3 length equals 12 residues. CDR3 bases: TGTGCCAGCAGTGGACTAGCGGGACCGAACCTCTTC. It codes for CASSGLAGPNLF.

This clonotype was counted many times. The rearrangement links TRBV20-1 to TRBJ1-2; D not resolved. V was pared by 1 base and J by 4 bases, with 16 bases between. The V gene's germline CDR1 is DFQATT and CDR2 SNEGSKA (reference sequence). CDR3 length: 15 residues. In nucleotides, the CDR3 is TGCAGTGCTAGAGCGTCTGGAACGGGGATCTATGGCTACACCTTC. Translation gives CSARASGTGIYGYTF.

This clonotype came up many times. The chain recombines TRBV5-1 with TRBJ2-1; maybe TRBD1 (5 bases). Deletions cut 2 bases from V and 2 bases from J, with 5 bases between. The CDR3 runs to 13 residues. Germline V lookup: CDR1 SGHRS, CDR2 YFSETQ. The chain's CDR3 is CASSFRAYNEQFF. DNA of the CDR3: TGCGCCAGCAGCTTCAGGGCCTACAATGAGCAGTTCTTC.

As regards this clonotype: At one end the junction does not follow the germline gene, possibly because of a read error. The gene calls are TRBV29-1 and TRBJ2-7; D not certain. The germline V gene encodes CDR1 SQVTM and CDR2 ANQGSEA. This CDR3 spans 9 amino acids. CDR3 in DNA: TGCAGCGTCATCTGCGAGGAGTACTTC. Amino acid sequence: CSVICEEYF.

The chain's CDR3 is CASSGTSGSEQYF. CDR3 DNA: TGTGCCAGTAGTGGGACTAGCGGGAGCGAGCAGTACTTC. The chain has TRBV19 and TRBJ2-7; 14 bases fit TRBD2. The ends lost 5 bases at V and 6 bases at J; junction bases unmatched: 0. This CDR3 spans 13 amino acids. Per germline, CDR1 LNHDA and CDR2 SQIVND (reference sequence).

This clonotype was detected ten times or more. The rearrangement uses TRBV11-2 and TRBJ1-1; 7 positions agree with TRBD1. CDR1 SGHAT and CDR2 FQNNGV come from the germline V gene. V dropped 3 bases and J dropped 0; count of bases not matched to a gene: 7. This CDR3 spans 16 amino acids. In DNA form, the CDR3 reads TGTGCCAGCAGCTTGGGACAGCCCGTCATGAACACTGAAGCTTTCTTT. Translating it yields CASSLGQPVMNTEAFF.

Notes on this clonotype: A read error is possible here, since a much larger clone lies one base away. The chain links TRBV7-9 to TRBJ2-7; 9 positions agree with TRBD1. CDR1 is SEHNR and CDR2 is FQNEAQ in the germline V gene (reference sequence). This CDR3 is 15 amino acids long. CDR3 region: CTSSPGQGRTYEQYF. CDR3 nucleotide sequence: TGTACCAGCAGCCCAGGACAGGGGCGCACCTACGAGCAGTACTTC.

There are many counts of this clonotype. The CDR3 DNA follows: TGTGCCAGTAGGGGGCCTCGATACATTCAGTACTTC. This encodes CASRGPRYIQYF. J is TRBJ2-4 and V is TRBV19, with a tentative D call TRBD1 (5 bases). The germline CDR1 and CDR2 sequences are LNHDA and SQIVND (reference sequence). The CDR3 loop spans 12 amino acids. V dropped 6 bases and J dropped 8 bases, with 11 bases sitting between them.

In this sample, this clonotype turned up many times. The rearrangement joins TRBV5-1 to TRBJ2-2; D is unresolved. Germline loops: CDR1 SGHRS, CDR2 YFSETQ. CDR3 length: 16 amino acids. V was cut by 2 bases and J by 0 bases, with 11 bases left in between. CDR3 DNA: TGCGCCAGCAGCTTACGAGATAGACCGAACACCGGGGAGCTGTTTTTT. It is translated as CASSLRDRPNTGELFF.

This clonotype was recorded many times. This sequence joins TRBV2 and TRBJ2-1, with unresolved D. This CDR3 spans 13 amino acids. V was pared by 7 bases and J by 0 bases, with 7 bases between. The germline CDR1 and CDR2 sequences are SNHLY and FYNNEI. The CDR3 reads CASIVVSYNEQFF. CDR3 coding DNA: TGTGCCAGCATCGTGGTCTCCTACAATGAGCAGTTCTTC.

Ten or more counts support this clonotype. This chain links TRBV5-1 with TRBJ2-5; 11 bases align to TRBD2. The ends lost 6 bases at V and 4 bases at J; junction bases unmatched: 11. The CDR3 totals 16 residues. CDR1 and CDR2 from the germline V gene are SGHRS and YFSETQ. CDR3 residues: CASKLSTSGVGETQYF. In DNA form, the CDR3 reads TGCGCCAGCAAACTGTCGACTAGCGGGGTTGGAGAGACCCAGTACTTC.

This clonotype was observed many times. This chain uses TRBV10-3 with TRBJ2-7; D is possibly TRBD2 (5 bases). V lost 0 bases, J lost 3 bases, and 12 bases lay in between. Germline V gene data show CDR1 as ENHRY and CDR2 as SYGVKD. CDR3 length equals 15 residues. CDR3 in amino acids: CAISESGVTVYEQYF. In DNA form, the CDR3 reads TGTGCCATCAGTGAGTCGGGAGTCACGGTCTACGAGCAGTACTTC.

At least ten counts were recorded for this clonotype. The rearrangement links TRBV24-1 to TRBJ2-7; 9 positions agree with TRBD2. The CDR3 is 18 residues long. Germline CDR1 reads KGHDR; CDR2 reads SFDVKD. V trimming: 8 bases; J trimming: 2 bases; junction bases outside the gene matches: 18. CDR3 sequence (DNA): TGTGCCACCAATCAAGCGGGGCCTAGCGGGGACCTCCCCTACGAGCAGTACTTC. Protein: CATNQAGPSGDLPYEQYF.